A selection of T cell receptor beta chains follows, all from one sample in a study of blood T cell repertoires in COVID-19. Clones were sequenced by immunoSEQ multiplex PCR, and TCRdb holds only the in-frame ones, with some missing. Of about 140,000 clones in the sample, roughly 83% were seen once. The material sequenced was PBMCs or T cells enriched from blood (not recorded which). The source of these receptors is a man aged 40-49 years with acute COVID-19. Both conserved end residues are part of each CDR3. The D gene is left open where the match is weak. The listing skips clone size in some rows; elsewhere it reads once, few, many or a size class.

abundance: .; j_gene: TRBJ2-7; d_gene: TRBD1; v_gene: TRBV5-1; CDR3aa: CASTQRQGAYEQYF; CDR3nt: TGCGCCAGCACCCAAAGACAGGGGGCCTACGAGCAGTACTTC
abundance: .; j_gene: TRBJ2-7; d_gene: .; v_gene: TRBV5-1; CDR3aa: CASSLDRRSLDEQYF; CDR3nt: TGCGCCAGCAGCTTAGACAGGCGTTCTCTCGACGAGCAGTACTTC
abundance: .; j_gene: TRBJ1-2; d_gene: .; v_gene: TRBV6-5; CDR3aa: CASSYYVQGSATF; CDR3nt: TGTGCCAGCAGTTACTACGTACAGGGCTCCGCCACCTTC
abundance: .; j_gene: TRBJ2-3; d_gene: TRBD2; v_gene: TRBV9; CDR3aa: CASSPRDRLGASGGAGVDTQYF; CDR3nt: TGTGCCAGCAGCCCCAGGGACCGCCTAGGAGCAAGCGGGGGGGCCGGGGTAGATACGCAGTATTTT
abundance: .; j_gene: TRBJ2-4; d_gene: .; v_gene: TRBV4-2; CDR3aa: CASSQDGSQNIQYF; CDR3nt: TGTGCCAGCAGCCAAGATGGGAGCCAGAACATTCAGTACTTC
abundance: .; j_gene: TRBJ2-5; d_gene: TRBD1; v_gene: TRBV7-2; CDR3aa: CASSFTTGVETQYF; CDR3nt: TGTGCCAGCAGCTTTACGACAGGGGTGGAGACCCAGTACTTC
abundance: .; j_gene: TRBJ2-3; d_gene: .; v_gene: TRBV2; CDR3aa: CASSDEGASQDTQYF; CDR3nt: TGTGCCAGCAGTGATGAAGGGGCATCGCAGGATACGCAGTATTTT
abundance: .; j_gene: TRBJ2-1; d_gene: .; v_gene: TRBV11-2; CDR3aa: CASSQLAGLYNEQFF; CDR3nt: TGTGCCAGCAGTCAACTAGCTGGTCTGTACAATGAGCAGTTCTTC
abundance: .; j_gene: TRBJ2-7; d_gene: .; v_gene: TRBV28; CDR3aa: CASSPRQTYEQYF; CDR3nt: TGTGCCAGCAGTCCTCGACAGACCTACGAGCAGTACTTC
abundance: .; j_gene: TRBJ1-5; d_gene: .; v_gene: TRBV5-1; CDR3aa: CASSPHSGGLSNQPQHF; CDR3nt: TGCGCCAGCAGCCCCCACTCAGGTGGGCTTAGCAATCAGCCCCAGCATTTT
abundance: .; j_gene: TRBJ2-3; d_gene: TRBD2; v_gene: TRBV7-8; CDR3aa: CASSFRGGWTDTQYF; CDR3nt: TGTGCCAGCAGTTTCCGCGGGGGGTGGACAGATACGCAGTATTTT
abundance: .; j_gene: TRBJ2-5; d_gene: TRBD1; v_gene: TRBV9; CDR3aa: CASSAGTEKETQYF; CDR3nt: TGTGCCAGCAGCGCCGGGACAGAAAAAGAGACCCAGTACTTC
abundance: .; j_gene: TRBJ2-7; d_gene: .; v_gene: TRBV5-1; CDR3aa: CASSFRAGPYEQYF; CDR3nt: TGCGCCAGCAGCTTTCGGGCGGGACCCTACGAGCAGTACTTC
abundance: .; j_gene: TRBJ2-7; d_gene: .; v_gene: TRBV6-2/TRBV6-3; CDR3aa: CASSYSREQYF; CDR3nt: TGTGCCAGCAGTTACAGCAGGGAGCAGTACTTC
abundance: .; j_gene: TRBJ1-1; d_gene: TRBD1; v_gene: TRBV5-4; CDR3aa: CASRGGTATEAFF; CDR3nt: TGTGCCAGCAGAGGAGGGACAGCCACTGAAGCTTTCTTT
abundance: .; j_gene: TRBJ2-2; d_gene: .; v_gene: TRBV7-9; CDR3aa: CASSFSGNTGELFF; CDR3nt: TGTGCCAGCAGCTTTAGCGGGAACACCGGGGAGCTGTTTTTT
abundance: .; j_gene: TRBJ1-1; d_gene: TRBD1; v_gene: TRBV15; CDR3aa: CATGGQGVWSTEAFF; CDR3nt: TGTGCCACCGGAGGGCAGGGGGTTTGGAGCACTGAAGCTTTCTTT
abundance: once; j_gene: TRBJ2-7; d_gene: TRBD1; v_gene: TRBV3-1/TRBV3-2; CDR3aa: CASSRRTGGDSEQYF; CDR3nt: TGTGCCAGCAGCCGTAGGACAGGGGGCGATTCCGAGCAGTACTTC
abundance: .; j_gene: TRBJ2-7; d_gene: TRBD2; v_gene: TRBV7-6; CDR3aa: CASSTLAGGRIYEQYF; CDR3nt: TGTGCCAGCAGCACACTAGCGGGGGGGCGTATCTACGAGCAGTACTTC
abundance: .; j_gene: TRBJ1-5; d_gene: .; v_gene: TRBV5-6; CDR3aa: CASSLNLAGAANQPQHF; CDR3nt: TGTGCCAGCAGCTTGAATCTTGCAGGGGCCGCAAATCAGCCCCAGCATTTT
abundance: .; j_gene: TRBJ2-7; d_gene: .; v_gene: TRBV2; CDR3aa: CASRPDPPGEQYF; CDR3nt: TGTGCCAGCAGGCCCGACCCCCCGGGGGAGCAGTACTTC
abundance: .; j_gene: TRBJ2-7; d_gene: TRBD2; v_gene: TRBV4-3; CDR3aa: CASSQDPSGAYEQYF; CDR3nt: TGCGCCAGCAGCCAAGATCCTAGCGGGGCCTACGAGCAGTACTTC
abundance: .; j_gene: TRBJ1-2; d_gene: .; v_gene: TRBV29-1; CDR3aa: CSVQAGANYGYTF; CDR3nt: TGCAGCGTTCAAGCAGGGGCTAACTATGGCTACACCTTC
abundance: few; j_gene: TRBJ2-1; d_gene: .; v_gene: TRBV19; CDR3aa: CASSPSAGSNEQFF; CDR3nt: TGTGCCAGTAGCCCTAGCGCTGGGAGCAATGAGCAGTTCTTC
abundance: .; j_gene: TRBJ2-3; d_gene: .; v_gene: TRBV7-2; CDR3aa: CASSLGWSGSTDTQYF; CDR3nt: TGTGCCAGCAGCTTAGGGTGGAGCGGGAGCACAGATACGCAGTATTTT
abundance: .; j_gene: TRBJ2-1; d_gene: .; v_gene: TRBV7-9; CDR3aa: CASSSPSNEQFF; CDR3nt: TGTGCCAGCAGCTCCCCTAGCAATGAGCAGTTCTTC
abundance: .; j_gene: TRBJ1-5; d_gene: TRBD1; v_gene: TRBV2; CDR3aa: CASSEVGTGSSSQHF; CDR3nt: TGTGCCAGCAGTGAAGTTGGGACAGGGTCGTCGTCCCAGCATTTT